This TCR beta chain was observed in a study of molecular identifiers for immune sequencing clone quantification. The germline gives CDR1 LGHNA, CDR2 YSLEER. CDR3 length: 17 residues. Between the trimmed V and J ends, which lost 0 bases and 5 bases, there was a span of 17 bases. TCRdb re-analysed the PCR reads in MiXCR, keeping a single row per CDR3 protein. Of tens of thousands of distinct CDR3 sequences listed, approximately 25% are singletons. This sequence was found in a human donor in good health. Some libraries in this study had Jurkat cell RNA spiked in. The V gene is TRBV4-3, the J gene TRBJ1-5; D is unclear. The sequenced sample was naive CD8+ T cells from blood, with Jurkat cell RNA spiked in. The subset here: FACS-sorted CD8+CD4-CCR7+CD45RA+ naive T cells. The CDR3: CASSQDRNWMSDQPQHF. The CDR3 bases are TGCGCCAGCAGCCAAGATCGAAATTGGATGTCCGATCAGCCCCAGCATTTT.